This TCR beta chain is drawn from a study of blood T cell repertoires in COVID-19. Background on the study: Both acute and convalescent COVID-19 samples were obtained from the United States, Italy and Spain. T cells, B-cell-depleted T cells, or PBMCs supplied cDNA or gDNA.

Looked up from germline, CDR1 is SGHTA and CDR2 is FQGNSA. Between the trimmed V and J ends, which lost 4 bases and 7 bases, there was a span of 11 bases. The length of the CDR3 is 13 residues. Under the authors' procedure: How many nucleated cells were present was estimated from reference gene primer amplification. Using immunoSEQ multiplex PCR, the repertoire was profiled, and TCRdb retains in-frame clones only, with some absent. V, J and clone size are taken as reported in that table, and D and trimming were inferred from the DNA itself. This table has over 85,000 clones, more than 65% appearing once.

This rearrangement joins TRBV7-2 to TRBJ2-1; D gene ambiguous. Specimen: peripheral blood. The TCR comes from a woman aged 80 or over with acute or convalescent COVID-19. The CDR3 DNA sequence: TGTGCCAGCAGCTCGCCTCTAAGAAATGAGCAGTTCTTC. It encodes CASSSPLRNEQFF.